These T cell receptor beta chains were read from a single sample in a study of technical replicates of blood from a few donors. Some clones are missing from TCRdb's copy, which holds only in-frame ones; the method was immunoSEQ multiplex PCR. The table records about 91,000 clones, around 92% of them present only once. Sequencing input: T cells isolated from PBMCs. The receptors stem from a human donor in good health. Each CDR3 is given with its conserved first and last residue. D genes are given only for firm matches. Rows give clone size only sometimes, using once, few, many, or a class for an expanded clone.

CDR3 protein | CDR3 DNA | clone size | D gene | J gene | V gene
CASSFIGSVVGEKLFF | TGTGCCAGCAGTTTTATTGGGAGCGTAGTAGGGGAAAAACTGTTTTTT | once | NA | TRBJ1-4 | TRBV27
CAQLLWSGDPRGYTF | TGTGCCCAGCTGTTATGGTCGGGGGACCCGCGCGGCTACACCTTC | NA | NA | TRBJ1-2 | TRBV5-8
CASSIVGGLEQFF | TGTGCCAGTAGTATAGTCGGAGGGTTGGAACAGTTCTTC | NA | NA | TRBJ2-1 | TRBV19
CASSQGTGGRGSYNSPLHF | TGTGCCAGCAGCCAAGGGACAGGGGGCCGAGGGTCCTATAATTCACCCCTCCACTTT | once | TRBD1 | TRBJ1-6 | TRBV14
CASSLGTFYEQYF | TGTGCCAGCAGTCTCGGGACTTTCTACGAGCAGTACTTC | NA | NA | TRBJ2-7 | TRBV27
CASSQDKGEHGYTF | TGCGCCAGCAGCCAAGATAAGGGGGAACATGGCTACACCTTC | NA | NA | TRBJ1-2 | TRBV4-1
CASSVGGSTDTQYF | TGTGCCAGCAGTGTGGGCGGGAGCACAGATACGCAGTATTTT | NA | NA | TRBJ2-3 | TRBV6-4
CASSDDGQRYGYTF | TGCGCCAGCAGTGACGATGGACAGCGGTATGGCTACACCTTC | NA | NA | TRBJ1-2 | TRBV10-1
CASSLGVGHTYGYTF | TGTGCCAGCAGCTTAGGGGTGGGGCACACATATGGCTACACCTTC | once | NA | TRBJ1-2 | TRBV7-9
CASSLEQANYGYTF | TGTGCCAGCAGCTTAGAACAGGCTAACTATGGCTACACCTTC | NA | NA | TRBJ1-2 | TRBV7-9
CASSQIYTSGSMGDTQYF | TGTGCCAGCAGCCAAATATATACTAGCGGGAGTATGGGAGATACGCAGTATTTT | NA | TRBD2 | TRBJ2-3 | TRBV14
CASSAASLGGQETQYF | TGTGCCAGCAGCGCTGCCTCCCTAGGCGGACAAGAGACCCAGTACTTC | few | NA | TRBJ2-5 | TRBV9
CASSESTASYEQYF | TGCGCCAGCAGTGAGTCAACAGCCTCCTACGAGCAGTACTTC | once | NA | TRBJ2-7 | TRBV10-1
CAWSKDSLYEQYF | TGTGCCTGGAGTAAGGACAGTCTCTACGAGCAGTACTTC | NA | NA | TRBJ2-7 | TRBV30
CASSIPPGEQYF | TGTGCCAGTAGTATTCCACCGGGTGAGCAGTACTTC | NA | NA | TRBJ2-7 | TRBV19
CASMAAIRSSYNEQFF | TGTGCCAGCATGGCAGCAATAAGGAGTTCCTACAATGAGCAGTTCTTC | NA | NA | TRBJ2-1 | TRBV2
CASSEWTGQDYGYTF | TGCGCCAGCAGCGAATGGACAGGGCAAGACTATGGCTACACCTTC | NA | TRBD1 | TRBJ1-2 | TRBV4-1